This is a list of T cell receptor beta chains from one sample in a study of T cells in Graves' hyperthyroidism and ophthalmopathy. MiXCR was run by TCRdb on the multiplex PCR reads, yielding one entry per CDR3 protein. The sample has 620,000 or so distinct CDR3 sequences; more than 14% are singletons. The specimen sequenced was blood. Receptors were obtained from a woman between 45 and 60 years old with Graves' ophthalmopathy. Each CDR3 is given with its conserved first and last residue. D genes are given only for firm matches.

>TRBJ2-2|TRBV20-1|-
CSARAGTRDTGELFF
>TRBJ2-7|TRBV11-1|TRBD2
CASSPTPGLAGFKTYEQYF
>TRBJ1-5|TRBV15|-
CATSSTFGGANNQPQHF
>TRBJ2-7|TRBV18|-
CASSPPGPNIYEQYF
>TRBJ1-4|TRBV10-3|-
CATGEPNEKLFF
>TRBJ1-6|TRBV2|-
CASNREINSPLHF
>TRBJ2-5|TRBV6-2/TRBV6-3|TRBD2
CASSYPKLQREIQETQYF
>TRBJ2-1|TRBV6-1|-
CATRGEAYANSYNEQFF
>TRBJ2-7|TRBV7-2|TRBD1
CASSLRGTGVGISEEQYF
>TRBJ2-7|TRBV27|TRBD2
CASSLKRGSSYEQYF
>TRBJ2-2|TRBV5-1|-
CASSLGSTTTTGELFF
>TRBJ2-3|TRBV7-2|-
CASSLAQGTDTQYF
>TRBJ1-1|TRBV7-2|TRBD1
CASSLSGGQAVEAFF
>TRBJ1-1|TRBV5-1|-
CASSLSASLNRLPEAFF
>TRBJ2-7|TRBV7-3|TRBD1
CASSSTGTGYEQYF
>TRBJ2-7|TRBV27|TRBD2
CASSPSGGRRDEQYF
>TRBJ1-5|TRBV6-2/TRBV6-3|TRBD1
CASSYGTGARHQPQHF
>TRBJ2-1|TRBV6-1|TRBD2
CASSSLAGVVYNEQFF
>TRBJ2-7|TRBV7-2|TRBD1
CASSEDYRDRGAYEQYF
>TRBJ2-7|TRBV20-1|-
CSARVAGKWYEQYF
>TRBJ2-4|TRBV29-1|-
CSVEDIKLDRLAKNIQYF
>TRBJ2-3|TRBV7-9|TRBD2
CASLFSGSTDTQYF
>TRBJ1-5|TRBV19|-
CASSSQTGRHVQPQHF
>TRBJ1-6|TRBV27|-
CASSSLSVRAAYNSPLHF
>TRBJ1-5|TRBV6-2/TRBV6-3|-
CASSYSPGTPNQPQHF
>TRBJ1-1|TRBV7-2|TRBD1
CASSTRQGGTEAFF
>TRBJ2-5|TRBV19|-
CASSISLDGETQYF
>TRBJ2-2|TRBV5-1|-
CASSLSTSPGELFF
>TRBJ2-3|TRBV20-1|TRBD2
CSAETGTSGRSTDTQYF
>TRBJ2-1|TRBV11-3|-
CASSNRDGYSHNEQFF
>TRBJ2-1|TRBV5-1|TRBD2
CASSLGTSGRHGLDEQFF
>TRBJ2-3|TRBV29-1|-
CSVGDGTNTDTQYF
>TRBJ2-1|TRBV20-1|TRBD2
CSAGASGSPSSYNEQFF
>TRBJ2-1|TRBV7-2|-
CASSRVGSGVGIYNEQFF
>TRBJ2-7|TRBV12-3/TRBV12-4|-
CATAGDSFYEQYF
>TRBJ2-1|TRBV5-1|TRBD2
CASSFVAGVSNEQFF
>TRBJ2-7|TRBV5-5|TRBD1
CASRLTGAAEQYF
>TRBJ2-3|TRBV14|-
CASSLLHTPDTQYF
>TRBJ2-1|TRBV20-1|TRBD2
CSASAGGPIAQFF
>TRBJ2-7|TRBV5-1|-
CASSLDQAYEQYF
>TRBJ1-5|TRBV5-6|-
CASSFTGSSNRPQHF
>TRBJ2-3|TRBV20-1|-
CSAVTDTQYF
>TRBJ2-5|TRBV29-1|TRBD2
CSASGTSSETQYF
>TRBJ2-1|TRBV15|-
CATSRGSGLLPNNEQFF
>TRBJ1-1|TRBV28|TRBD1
CASSFTGGNTEAFF
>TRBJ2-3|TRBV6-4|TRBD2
CATKLAGLSTDTQYF
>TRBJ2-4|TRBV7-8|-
CASSLKLEGRGKNIQYF
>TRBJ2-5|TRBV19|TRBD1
CASSPRPGQGKETQYF